The clone carrying this T cell receptor beta chain has at least ten counts. Antigen specificity is unknown. People with hyperthyroidism were aged 18 to 65 and newly diagnosed, under 2 months' duration. The source of the PBMCs was 10 ml of fresh peripheral blood. These data are taken from a study of Graves' ophthalmopathy and Graves' hyperthyroidism. Study in general: Peripheral blood (taken before any treatment) was collected at initial diagnosis. Whole-study results and caveats: In blood appeared most of the expanded thyroid clonotypes whose frequency exceeded 0.001.

CDR3 length: 12 amino acids. V lost 6 bases and J 1 base, leaving 1 base between the germline ends. Looked up from germline, CDR1 is SNHLY and CDR2 is FYNNEI. Amplification from RNA transcripts yielded the TCR beta CDR3 regions. HTBI primers served in a first-round RT-PCR, which a second-round multiplex PCR followed. TCRdb redid the calling of the multiplex PCR reads with MiXCR, one entry per CDR3 protein. In the table there are 680,000 or so distinct CDR3 sequences, about a fifth of which are singletons. The sequenced sample was peripheral blood. This chain uses TRBV2 with TRBJ2-6; D is ambiguous. The source of this sequence is a woman under 30 with stable Graves' hyperthyroidism. Some clones in this sample may be carry-over from other donors' samples. The CDR3 bases are TGTGCCAGCAGGTCTGGGGCCAACGTCCTGACTTTC. Its protein product is CASRSGANVLTF.